These 8 T cell receptor beta chains came from one sample sequenced in a study of blood T cell repertoires in COVID-19. This table comes from immunoSEQ multiplex PCR, and its TCRdb copy is limited to in-frame clones, with some not included. The table has 130,000 to 150,000 clones, around 84% seen once. Sequencing was done on a sample of peripheral blood. These receptors all stem from a human donor in a cohort sampled during active COVID-19.

CDR3 loop: CASSQTDRASGELFF. CDR3 nucleotide sequence: TGCGCCAGCAGCCAGACGGACAGGGCGTCCGGGGAGCTGTTTTTT. V usage is TRBV4-1 and J usage is TRBJ2-2; 8 bases are a match to TRBD1. This CDR3 is built from 15 residues. The germline V gene encodes CDR1 MGHRA and CDR2 YSYEKL. Germline trimming cut 3 bases from V and 6 bases from J; bases unmatched to any gene: 6.

The rearrangement joins TRBV7-9 to TRBJ1-2, with 7 bases that match TRBD1. Germline assignment: CDR1 SEHNR and CDR2 FQNEAQ (reference sequence). V lost 5 bases, J lost 3 bases, and 6 bases stayed unmatched. This CDR3 has 14 amino acids. The CDR3 DNA reads TGTGCCAGCAGCCATAGGGGGCTTGACTATGGCTACACCTTC. Translating it yields CASSHRGLDYGYTF. Full variable domain (outside the CDR3, taken from reference TRBV7-9 and TRBJ1-2): DTGVSQNPRHKITKRGQNVTFRCDPISEHNRLYWYRQTLGQGPEFLTYFQNEAQLEKSRLLSDRFSAERPKGSFSTLEIQRTEQGDSAMYLCASSHRGLDYGYTFGSGTRLTVV.

The gene calls are TRBV5-6 and TRBJ2-1, with 10 bases identical to TRBD2. Per germline, CDR1 SGHDT and CDR2 YYEEEE. This CDR3 is 15 amino acids long. The J segment lost 4 bases and the V segment lost 0 bases, leaving 1 base of the junction unmatched. CDR3 sequence: CASSLALAGYNEQFF. The DNA for the CDR3 is TGTGCCAGCAGCTTGGCACTAGCGGGGTACAATGAGCAGTTCTTC.

This clone was detected ten times or more. V and J are TRBV29-1 and TRBJ2-1; 9 bases map to TRBD1. V shed 5 bases and J 4 bases; nucleotides not matched to a gene: 6. The CDR3 is 14 residues long. CDR1 and CDR2 from the germline V gene are SQVTM and ANQGSEA. The CDR3: CSVRGTGPYNEQFF. CDR3 bases: TGCAGCGTTCGAGGGACAGGGCCTTACAATGAGCAGTTCTTC.

This rearrangement joins TRBV7-8 to TRBJ1-5; D is uncertain. The V end lost 5 bases, the J end lost 6 bases, and 20 bases lay between the germline ends. Germline CDR1 SGHVS, CDR2 FQNEAQ. CDR3 length: 16 residues. Here the CDR3 reads CASSEAIDPLVQPQHF. CDR3 DNA sequence: TGTGCCAGCAGCGAGGCCATAGATCCCCTAGTTCAGCCCCAGCATTTT. The full variable domain, completed using reference TRBV7-8 and TRBJ1-5, is GAGVSQSPRYKVAKRGQDVALRCDPISGHVSLFWYQQALGQGPEFLTYFQNEAQLDKSGLPSDRFFAERPEGSVSTLKIQRTQQEDSAVYLCASSEAIDPLVQPQHFGDGTRLSIL.

This clone came up a few times. The chain is built from TRBV19 and TRBJ2-7; 10 bases are shared with TRBD2. CDR1 and CDR2 from the germline V gene are LNHDA and SQIVND (reference sequence). The ends lost 5 bases at V and 5 bases at J; junction bases unmatched: 3. This CDR3 has 13 amino acids. The CDR3 bases are TGTGCCAGTAGTGCTAGCGGGGGAAACGAGCAGTACTTC. Translation: CASSASGGNEQYF.

The rearrangement joins TRBV19 to TRBJ1-4; D is possibly TRBD1 (5 bases). CDR3 length: 13 amino acids. Trimming shortened V by 3 bases and J by 8 bases, and 10 bases separated the two germline ends. In germline, CDR1 is LNHDA, CDR2 SQIVND (reference sequence). The CDR3 nucleotides read TGTGCCAGTAGTATCGGGGAGGGGGAAAAACTGTTTTTT. Translation gives CASSIGEGEKLFF.

Only a few counts were recorded for this clone. V gene TRBV5-6 combines with J gene TRBJ1-4, with TRBD1 matching over 7 bases. The CDR3 covers 13 residues. CDR1 and CDR2 from the germline V gene are SGHDT and YYEEEE. V shed 5 bases and J 4 bases; nucleotides not matched to a gene: 2. The CDR3 region is CASRGQLNEKLFF. The CDR3 DNA reads as TGTGCCAGCAGGGGACAGCTTAATGAAAAACTGTTTTTT.